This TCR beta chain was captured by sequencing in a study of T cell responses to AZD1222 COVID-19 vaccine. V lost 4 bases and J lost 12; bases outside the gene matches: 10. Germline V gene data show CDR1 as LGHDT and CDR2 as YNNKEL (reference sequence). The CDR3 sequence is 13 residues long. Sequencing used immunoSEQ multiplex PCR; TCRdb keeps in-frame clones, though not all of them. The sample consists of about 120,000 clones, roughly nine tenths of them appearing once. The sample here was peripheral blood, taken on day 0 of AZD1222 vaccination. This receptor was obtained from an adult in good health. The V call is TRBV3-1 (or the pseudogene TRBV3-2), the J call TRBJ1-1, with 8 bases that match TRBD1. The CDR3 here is CASSPGQGRITFF. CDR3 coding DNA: TGTGCCAGCAGCCCCGGACAGGGAAGAATAACTTTCTTT.